This T cell receptor (beta chain) was captured in a study of blood T cell repertoires in COVID-19. Repertoires were generated with immunoSEQ multiplex PCR, while TCRdb's copy carries only in-frame clones and drops some. Of 95,000 to 100,000 clones in the sample, approximately 92% are singletons; the top ten hold 5.7%. Germline lookup yields CDR1 SGHRS and CDR2 YFSETQ. The CDR3 sequence is 14 residues long. V was clipped by 0 bases and J by 3 bases, with 10 bases between them. Sequenced input: peripheral blood. This TCR came from a man aged 45-65 years with active COVID-19. The chain combines TRBV5-1 with TRBJ2-7, with D uncertain. CDR3 sequence: CASSLASGGYEQYF. CDR3 in DNA: TGCGCCAGCAGCTTGGCCTCTGGCGGCTACGAGCAGTACTTC.